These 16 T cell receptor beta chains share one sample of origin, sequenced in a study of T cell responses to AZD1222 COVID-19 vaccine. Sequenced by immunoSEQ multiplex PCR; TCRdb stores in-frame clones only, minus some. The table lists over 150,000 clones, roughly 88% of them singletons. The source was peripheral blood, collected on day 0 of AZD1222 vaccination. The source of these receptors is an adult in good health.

The CDR3 DNA is TGTGCCAGCAGAGGGACATCAAGCTACGAGCAGTACTTC. The encoded protein is CASRGTSSYEQYF. The chain employs TRBV25-1 and TRBJ2-7; possibly TRBD1 for D (6 bases). The V end was cut by 6 bases, the J end by 3 bases, with 12 bases between. CDR1 is MGHDK, CDR2 SYGVNS, per germline. The CDR3 loop spans 13 amino acids.

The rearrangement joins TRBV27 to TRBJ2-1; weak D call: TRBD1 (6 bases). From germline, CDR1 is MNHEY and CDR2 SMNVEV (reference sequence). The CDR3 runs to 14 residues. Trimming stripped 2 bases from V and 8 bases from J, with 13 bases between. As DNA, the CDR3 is TGTGCCAGCAGTTTAGGACAGCCCTTTGATGAGCAGTTCTTC. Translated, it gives CASSLGQPFDEQFF.

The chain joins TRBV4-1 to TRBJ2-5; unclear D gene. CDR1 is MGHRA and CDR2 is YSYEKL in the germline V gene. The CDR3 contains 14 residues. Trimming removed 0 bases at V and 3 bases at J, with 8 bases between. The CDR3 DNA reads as TGCGCCAGCAGCCAAGATTCGGCAGAAGAGACCCAGTACTTC. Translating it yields CASSQDSAEETQYF.

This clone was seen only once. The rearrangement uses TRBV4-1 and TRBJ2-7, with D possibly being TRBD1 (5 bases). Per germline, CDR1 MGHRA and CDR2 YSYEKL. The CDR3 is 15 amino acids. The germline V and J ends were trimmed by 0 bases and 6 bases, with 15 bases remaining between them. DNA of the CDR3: TGCGCCAGCAGCCAAGATAGCCCAGGGTTGGGCGAGCAGTACTTC. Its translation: CASSQDSPGLGEQYF.

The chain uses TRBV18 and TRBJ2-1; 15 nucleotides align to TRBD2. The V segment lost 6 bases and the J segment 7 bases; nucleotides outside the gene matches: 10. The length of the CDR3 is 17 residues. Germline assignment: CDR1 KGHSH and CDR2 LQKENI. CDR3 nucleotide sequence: TGTGCCAGCTCTCCTGGGACTAGCGGGAGGTTGTATAATGAGCAGTTCTTC. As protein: CASSPGTSGRLYNEQFF.

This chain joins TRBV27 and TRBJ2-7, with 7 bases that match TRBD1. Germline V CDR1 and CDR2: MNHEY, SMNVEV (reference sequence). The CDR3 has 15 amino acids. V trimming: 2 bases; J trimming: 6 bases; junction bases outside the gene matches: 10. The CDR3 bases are TGTGCCAGCAGTTTACACCGGGACAGCGGATCCGAGCAGTACTTC. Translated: CASSLHRDSGSEQYF.

The CDR3 is CASSVVSQGVAAEAFF. The DNA of the CDR3 is TGTGCCAGCAGCGTAGTCTCCCAGGGGGTGGCGGCTGAAGCTTTCTTT. This rearrangement joins TRBV9 to TRBJ1-1, with 7 bases identical to TRBD1. Germline V lookup: CDR1 SGDLS, CDR2 YYNGEE. V was clipped by 0 bases and J by 6 bases; unmatched bases: 11. The CDR3 extends over 16 amino acids. The full variable domain, in which reference TRBV9 and TRBJ1-1 provide the parts outside the CDR3, is DSGVTQTPKHLITATGQRVTLRCSPRSGDLSVYWYQQSLDQGLQFLIQYYNGEERAKGNILERFSAQQFPDLHSELNLSSLELGDSALYFCASSVVSQGVAAEAFFGQGTRLTVV.

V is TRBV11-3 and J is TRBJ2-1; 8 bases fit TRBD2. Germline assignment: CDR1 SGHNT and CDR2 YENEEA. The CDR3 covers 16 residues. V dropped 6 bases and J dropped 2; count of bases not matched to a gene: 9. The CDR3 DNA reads TGTGCCAGCAGTCCCGGGGGGGAGATCGCCTACAATGAGCAGTTCTTC. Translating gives CASSPGGEIAYNEQFF.

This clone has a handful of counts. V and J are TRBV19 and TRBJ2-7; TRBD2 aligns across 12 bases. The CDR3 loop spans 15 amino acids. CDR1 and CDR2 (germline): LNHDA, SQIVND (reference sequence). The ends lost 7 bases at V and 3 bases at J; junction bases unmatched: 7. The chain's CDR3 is CASTFLAGGVYEQYF. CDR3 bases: TGTGCCAGTACCTTCCTAGCGGGAGGGGTCTACGAGCAGTACTTC.

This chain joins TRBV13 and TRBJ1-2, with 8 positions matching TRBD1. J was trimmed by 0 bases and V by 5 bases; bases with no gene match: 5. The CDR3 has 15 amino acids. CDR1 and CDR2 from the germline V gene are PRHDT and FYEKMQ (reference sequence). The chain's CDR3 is CASSLQGAPNYGYTF. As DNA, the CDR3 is TGTGCCAGCAGCCTCCAGGGGGCCCCTAACTATGGCTACACCTTC.

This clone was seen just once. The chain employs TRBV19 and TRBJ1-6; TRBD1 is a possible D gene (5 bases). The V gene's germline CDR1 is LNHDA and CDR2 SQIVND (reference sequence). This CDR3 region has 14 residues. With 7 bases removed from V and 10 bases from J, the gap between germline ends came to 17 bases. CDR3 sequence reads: CASTPQGLGSPLHF. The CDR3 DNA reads TGTGCCAGTACCCCCCAGGGTCTGGGATCACCCCTCCACTTT.

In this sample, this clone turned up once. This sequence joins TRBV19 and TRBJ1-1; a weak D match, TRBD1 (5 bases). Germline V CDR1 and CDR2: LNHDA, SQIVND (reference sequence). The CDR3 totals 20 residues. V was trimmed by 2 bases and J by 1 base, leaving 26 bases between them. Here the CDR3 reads CASSIKGSRGRRVSNTEAFF. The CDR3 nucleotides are TGTGCCAGTAGTATAAAAGGTAGTCGGGGCCGCCGGGTATCGAACACTGAAGCTTTCTTT.

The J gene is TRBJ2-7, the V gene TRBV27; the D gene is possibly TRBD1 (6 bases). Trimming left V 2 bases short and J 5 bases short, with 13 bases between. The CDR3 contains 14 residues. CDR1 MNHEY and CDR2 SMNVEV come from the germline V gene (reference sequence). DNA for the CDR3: TGTGCCAGCAGTTTAATGGGGGCGTTCCACGAGCAGTACTTC. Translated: CASSLMGAFHEQYF.

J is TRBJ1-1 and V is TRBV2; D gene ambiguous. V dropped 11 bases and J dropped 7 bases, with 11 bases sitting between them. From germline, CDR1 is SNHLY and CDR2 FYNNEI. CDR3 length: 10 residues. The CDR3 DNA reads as TGTGCCGGTGGGGAGGATGAAGCTTTCTTT. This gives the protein CAGGEDEAFF.

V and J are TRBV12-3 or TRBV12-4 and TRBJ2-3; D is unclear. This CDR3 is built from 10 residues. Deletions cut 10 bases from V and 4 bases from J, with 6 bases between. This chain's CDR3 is CATGSDTQYF. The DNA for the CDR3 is TGTGCCACCGGGTCAGATACGCAGTATTTT.

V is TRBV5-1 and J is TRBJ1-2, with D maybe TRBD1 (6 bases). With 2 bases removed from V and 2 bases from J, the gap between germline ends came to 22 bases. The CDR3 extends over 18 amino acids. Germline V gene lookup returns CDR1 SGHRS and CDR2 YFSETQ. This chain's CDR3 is CASSLGGTNHNRNYGYTF. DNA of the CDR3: TGCGCCAGCAGCTTAGGGGGGACGAATCACAATAGGAACTATGGCTACACCTTC.